The next 32 T cell receptor beta chains were all read from a single sample in a study of blood T cell repertoires in COVID-19. This table comes from immunoSEQ multiplex PCR, and its TCRdb copy is limited to in-frame clones, with some not included. This table holds about 84,000 clones, over 90% found once. The source material was peripheral blood. The origin of the receptors is a human donor with active COVID-19. The donor label of this sample is uncertain.

V and J are TRBV7-9 and TRBJ2-7; tentative D call: TRBD2 (6 bases). Germline V lookup: CDR1 SEHNR, CDR2 FQNEAQ (reference sequence). V was cut by 2 bases and J by 5 bases, with 19 bases left in between. CDR3 length equals 16 residues. CDR3 sequence (DNA): TGTGCCAGCAGCTTACTCGCCCTCGGGAGTGCGGACGAGCAGTACTTC. Amino acids: CASSLLALGSADEQYF.

This clone has just one count. V usage is TRBV2 and J usage is TRBJ2-5; 16 bases are shared with TRBD2. The CDR3 sequence is 15 residues long. The J segment lost 8 bases and the V segment lost 9 bases, leaving 9 bases of the junction unmatched. CDR1 and CDR2 from the germline V gene are SNHLY and FYNNEI. Here the CDR3 reads CASCPGTSGGGTQYF. In nucleotides, the CDR3 is TGTGCCAGTTGTCCGGGGACTAGCGGGGGGGGCACCCAGTACTTC.

The V call is TRBV11-2, the J call TRBJ2-3; D may be TRBD1 (6 bases). The germline V gene has CDR1 SGHAT and CDR2 FQNNGV. The CDR3 loop spans 15 amino acids. V lost 3 bases and J lost 6, with 16 bases in between. The CDR3 sequence is CASSFGGHSLDTQYF. The CDR3 DNA is TGTGCCAGCAGCTTTGGGGGACACTCCTTGGATACGCAGTATTTT.

The chain carries TRBV6-5 and TRBJ1-5; D perhaps matches TRBD1 (5 bases). CDR3 length: 15 amino acids. CDR1 and CDR2 (germline): MNHEY, SVGAGI. The ends were cut back, 6 bases at V and 0 bases at J, with 12 bases in the middle. CDR3 nucleotides: TGTGCCAGCAGGCAGGGCCACCATAGCAATCAGCCCCAGCATTTT. The encoded protein is CASRQGHHSNQPQHF.

The V call is TRBV9, the J call TRBJ2-7, with TRBD1 identical over 8 bases. CDR1 SGDLS and CDR2 YYNGEE come from the germline V gene. The CDR3 runs 14 residues. The V gene end was trimmed by 7 bases and the J gene end by 2 bases; junction bases not matched to a gene: 8. The CDR3 here is CASGKGQATYEQYF. The CDR3 nucleotides read TGTGCCAGCGGAAAGGGACAGGCGACCTACGAGCAGTACTTC.

This chain joins TRBV5-1 and TRBJ2-7; TRBD2 agrees at 7 bases. V trimming: 3 bases; J trimming: 7 bases; junction bases outside the gene matches: 7. CDR1 is SGHRS, CDR2 YFSETQ, per germline. This CDR3 contains 13 residues. The CDR3 protein is CASSWDYNQEQYF. Here the CDR3 DNA reads TGCGCCAGCAGCTGGGACTATAACCAGGAGCAGTACTTC. Supplemented by reference TRBV5-1 and TRBJ2-7, the full variable domain reads KAGVTQTPRYLIKTRGQQVTLSCSPISGHRSVSWYQQTPGQGLQFLFEYFSETQRNKGNFPGRFSGRQFSNSRSEMNVSTLELGDSALYLCASSWDYNQEQYFGPGTRLTVT.

This chain connects TRBV12-3 or TRBV12-4 to TRBJ2-3; no definite D call. This CDR3 comprises 13 residues. Trimming removed 3 bases at V and 7 bases at J, with 11 bases between. CDR3 bases: TGTGCCAGCAGTTTCTTGAGCTCGAATACGCAGTATTTT. Translation gives CASSFLSSNTQYF.

The gene calls are TRBV3-1 (or the pseudogene TRBV3-2) and TRBJ1-6, with 10 bases that match TRBD1. The V gene's germline CDR1 is LGHDT and CDR2 YNNKEL (reference sequence). After removal of 4 bases from V and 9 bases from J, the junction contained 6 bases not matched to a gene. This CDR3 has 15 amino acids. The CDR3 loop reads CASSRGTGVSSPLHF. The CDR3 region has the DNA TGTGCCAGCAGCCGAGGGACAGGGGTTTCTTCACCCCTCCACTTT.

The chain links TRBV9 to TRBJ2-5, with D maybe TRBD2 (5 bases). V lost 4 bases and J 5 bases, leaving 9 bases between the germline ends. This CDR3 is built from 12 residues. CDR1 SGDLS and CDR2 YYNGEE come from the germline V gene. CDR3: CASSLRGETQYF. The CDR3 nucleotides read TGTGCCAGCAGCCTCCGAGGGGAGACCCAGTACTTC. Looking up the rest from reference TRBV9 and TRBJ2-5 gives the full variable domain: DSGVTQTPKHLITATGQRVTLRCSPRSGDLSVYWYQQSLDQGLQFLIQYYNGEERAKGNILERFSAQQFPDLHSELNLSSLELGDSALYFCASSLRGETQYFGPGTRLLVL.

The CDR3 DNA follows: TGTGCCAGCAGTGAATGGCCCGGGGAGAAGTTTCCAGCCCAGCATTTT. Its translation: CASSEWPGEKFPAQHF. The chain combines TRBV6-1 with TRBJ1-5, with D unresolved. Trimming took off 2 bases at V and 11 bases at J, with 22 bases between the two ends. Per the germline V gene, CDR1 is MNHNS and CDR2 is SASEGT. The CDR3 length is 16 residues.

The chain couples TRBV9 to TRBJ1-2; 10 bases are a match to TRBD1. V shed 3 bases and J 0 bases; nucleotides not matched to a gene: 8. From germline, CDR1 is SGDLS and CDR2 YYNGEE. The CDR3 loop spans 17 amino acids. The CDR3 loop reads CASSAWDRGAANYGYTF. CDR3 sequence (DNA): TGTGCCAGCAGCGCCTGGGACAGGGGCGCAGCTAACTATGGCTACACCTTC.

The chain links TRBV18 to TRBJ2-7, with 8 bases fitting TRBD2. The CDR3 covers 16 residues. The germline V gene has CDR1 KGHSH and CDR2 LQKENI. V was clipped by 2 bases and J by 0 bases; unmatched bases: 6. DNA for the CDR3: TGTGCCAGCTCACCAGGGCTAGCGGGTCTCTCCTACGAGCAGTACTTC. Protein: CASSPGLAGLSYEQYF.

The chain employs TRBV19 and TRBJ2-3, with TRBD2 matching over 13 bases. Trimming cost V 5 bases and J 2 bases; bases outside gene matches: 13. Germline V lookup: CDR1 LNHDA, CDR2 SQIVND (reference sequence). The CDR3 is 19 residues long. The DNA of the CDR3 is TGTGCCAGTAGTGGACTAGCGGGGGACCACCTAATCCTCACAGATACGCAGTATTTT. Translated, it gives CASSGLAGDHLILTDTQYF.

V gene TRBV4-3 combines with J gene TRBJ2-3; either TRBD1 or TRBD2 may fit D (6 bases each). The CDR3 consists of 15 residues. Germline V gives CDR1 LGHNA, CDR2 YSLEER. V gave up 5 bases and J gave up 5 bases, with 17 bases separating them. The CDR3 nucleotides read TGCGCCAGCAGCAAAGGGGGGCGCGGTAGAGATACGCAGTATTTT. This codes for CASSKGGRGRDTQYF.

The CDR3 sequence: CASSPAGESSGANVLTF. As DNA, the CDR3 is TGTGCCAGCAGTCCAGCGGGAGAGAGCTCTGGGGCCAACGTCCTGACTTTC. The rearrangement uses TRBV27 and TRBJ2-6; TRBD2 agrees at 8 bases. With V trimmed by 5 bases and J by 0 bases, 6 bases remained unmatched. CDR1 MNHEY and CDR2 SMNVEV come from the germline V gene (reference sequence). The CDR3 contains 17 residues. Using reference TRBV27 and TRBJ2-6 for the parts outside the CDR3, the full variable domain is EAQVTQNPRYLITVTGKKLTVTCSQNMNHEYMSWYRQDPGLGLRQIYYSMNVEVTDKGDVPEGYKVSRKEKRNFPLILESPSPNQTSLYFCASSPAGESSGANVLTFGAGSRLTVL.

The rearrangement uses TRBV15 and TRBJ1-4; D call uncertain. Germline V gene lookup returns CDR1 LNHNV and CDR2 YYDKDF (reference sequence). Between the trimmed V and J ends, which lost 1 base and 7 bases, there was a span of 13 bases. CDR3 size: 15 residues. CDR3 sequence (DNA): TGTGCCACCAGCAGAGTGGGCTCAGCGGGTGAAAAACTGTTTTTT. Translation gives CATSRVGSAGEKLFF.

The V and J genes are TRBV5-4 and TRBJ1-5; 7 bases are a match to TRBD1. The J segment lost 3 bases and the V segment lost 4 bases, leaving 13 bases of the junction unmatched. The CDR3 runs 17 residues. Germline values: CDR1 SGHNT, CDR2 YYREEE (reference sequence). CDR3: CASSPGPKGAFNQPQHF. In DNA, the CDR3 is TGTGCCAGCAGCCCGGGGCCCAAGGGGGCCTTCAATCAGCCCCAGCATTTT.

In this sample, this clone turned up once. The chain links TRBV5-6 to TRBJ2-3, with D possibly TRBD1 on 6 matching bases. Trimming took off 2 bases at V and 0 bases at J, with 13 bases between the two ends. Germline loops: CDR1 SGHDT, CDR2 YYEEEE. This CDR3 region has 16 residues. Here the CDR3 DNA reads TGTGCCAGCAGCTTACCGGGACAACACAGCACAGATACGCAGTATTTT. This encodes CASSLPGQHSTDTQYF. The full variable domain, completed using reference TRBV5-6 and TRBJ2-3, is DAGVTQSPTHLIKTRGQQVTLRCSPKSGHDTVSWYQQALGQGPQFIFQYYEEEERQRGNFPDRFSGHQFPNYSSELNVNALLLGDSALYLCASSLPGQHSTDTQYFGPGTRLTVL.

The chain is built from TRBV9 and TRBJ2-1; 8 positions match TRBD1. V lost 6 bases and J lost 10; bases outside the gene matches: 9. Germline V gene data show CDR1 as SGDLS and CDR2 as YYNGEE. The CDR3 contains 13 residues. CDR3 in amino acids: CASNGQGIDEQFF. The CDR3 coding sequence is TGTGCCAGCAATGGACAGGGAATCGACGAGCAGTTCTTC.

The chain employs TRBV24-1 and TRBJ1-2; 11 nucleotides align to TRBD1. With V trimmed by 4 bases and J by 4 bases, 7 bases remained unmatched. Germline CDR1 and CDR2: KGHDR and SFDVKD. The CDR3 covers 16 residues. CDR3 nucleotide sequence: TGTGCCACCAGTGACCCTCGGACAGGGGGCGTCTATGGCTACACCTTC. Encoded protein: CATSDPRTGGVYGYTF.

This clone was picked up one time. The rearrangement uses TRBV29-1 and TRBJ2-2; 15 bases fit TRBD2. After removal of 6 bases from V and 7 bases from J, the junction contained 9 bases not matched to a gene. Germline lookup yields CDR1 SQVTM and CDR2 ANQGSEA. The CDR3 is 16 amino acids. Here the CDR3 DNA reads TGCAGCGTGGAGGGACTAGCGGGAGGAGCCGGCGGGGAGCTGTTTTTT. Its translation: CSVEGLAGGAGGELFF.

The V call is TRBV10-2, the J call TRBJ2-3, with D uncertain. CDR1 WSHSY and CDR2 SAAADI come from the germline V gene. V lost 7 bases, J lost 6 bases, and 8 bases lay in between. This CDR3 is built from 11 residues. The CDR3 protein is CASTPGDTQYF. The DNA of the CDR3 is TGCGCCAGCACCCCGGGTGATACGCAGTATTTT.

The J gene is TRBJ2-5, the V gene TRBV14; D is uncertain. The V and J ends lost 1 base and 4 bases respectively, with 7 bases between them. CDR1 is SGHDN, CDR2 FVKESK, per germline. CDR3 length: 13 residues. The chain's CDR3 is CASSQVSRETQYF. CDR3 nucleotide sequence: TGTGCCAGCAGCCAAGTTTCTCGAGAGACCCAGTACTTC.

The chain couples TRBV5-6 to TRBJ1-4; the D gene is possibly TRBD1 (6 bases). The CDR3 length is 14 residues. Germline V gives CDR1 SGHDT, CDR2 YYEEEE. Trimming removed 5 bases at V and 8 bases at J, with 16 bases between. The CDR3 DNA is TGTGCCAGCAGTCAGGGCACAGGGCCCGAAAAACTGTTTTTT. The encoded protein is CASSQGTGPEKLFF.

The V gene is TRBV19, the J gene TRBJ1-2; D gene ambiguous. The germline V and J ends were trimmed by 6 bases and 3 bases, with 5 bases remaining between them. The CDR3 spans 11 residues. Germline V lookup: CDR1 LNHDA, CDR2 SQIVND (reference sequence). CDR3 sequence reads: CASRSYYGYTF. The CDR3 coding sequence is TGTGCCAGTAGATCTTACTATGGCTACACCTTC.

The rearrangement joins TRBV7-2 to TRBJ2-1; the match to TRBD1 covers 10 bases. This CDR3 is 15 amino acids long. Germline assignment: CDR1 SGHTA and CDR2 FQGNSA. With V trimmed by 6 bases and J by 2 bases, 4 bases remained unmatched. In nucleotides, the CDR3 is TGTGCCAGCAGACTAGGACAGGGGGCCTACAATGAGCAGTTCTTC. This translates into CASRLGQGAYNEQFF. Together with reference TRBV7-2 and TRBJ2-1, the CDR3 gives the full variable domain: GAGVSQSPSNKVTEKGKDVELRCDPISGHTALYWYRQSLGQGLEFLIYFQGNSAPDKSGLPSDRFSAERTGGSVSTLTIQRTQQEDSAVYLCASRLGQGAYNEQFFGPGTRLTVL.

J is TRBJ1-3 and V is TRBV18, with 12 bases identical to TRBD1. Germline V gene sequence: CDR1 KGHSH, CDR2 LQKENI. Trimming at V came to 3 bases and at J to 7 bases, leaving 1 base not matched to a gene. This CDR3 is 14 amino acids long. CDR3 sequence (DNA): TGTGCCAGCTCACCGGGACAGGGGGCGAACACCATATATTTT. Its protein is CASSPGQGANTIYF.

The chain links TRBV6-2 or TRBV6-3 to TRBJ2-2, with D maybe TRBD2 (5 bases). This CDR3 region has 12 residues. The germline V and J ends were trimmed by 5 bases and 5 bases, with 6 bases remaining between them. Germline CDR1 is MNHEY and CDR2 is SVGEGT. CDR3 residues: CASSRGTGELFF. CDR3 bases: TGTGCCAGCAGTAGAGGGACCGGGGAGCTGTTTTTT.

The chain carries TRBV25-1 and TRBJ2-1; maybe TRBD2 (5 bases). The CDR3 extends over 16 amino acids. Germline V gives CDR1 MGHDK, CDR2 SYGVNS. Deletions cut 3 bases from V and 6 bases from J, with 18 bases between. This CDR3 reads CASSESRAPRVNEQFF. CDR3 bases: TGTGCCAGCAGTGAGTCGAGGGCCCCGAGGGTCAATGAGCAGTTCTTC.

The chain is built from TRBV9 and TRBJ2-6; TRBD1 matches 9 bases. This CDR3 comprises 15 residues. The J segment lost 2 bases and the V segment lost 4 bases, leaving 1 base of the junction unmatched. The germline CDR1 and CDR2 sequences are SGDLS and YYNGEE. CDR3 DNA: TGTGCCAGCAGCCGGACAGGGGCTGGGGCCAACGTCCTGACTTTC. Translation gives CASSRTGAGANVLTF.

V is TRBV15 and J is TRBJ2-1; weak D call: TRBD1 (5 bases). This CDR3 is built from 17 residues. Germline V lookup: CDR1 LNHNV, CDR2 YYDKDF (reference sequence). V shed 0 bases and J shed 2 bases, with 14 bases lying between them. The CDR3 loop is CATSRDGQGTPYNEQFF. The CDR3 DNA sequence: TGTGCCACCAGCAGAGATGGGCAGGGAACTCCCTACAATGAGCAGTTCTTC.

The chain joins TRBV9 to TRBJ2-3, with TRBD2 identical over 7 bases. Trimming at V came to 2 bases and at J to 1 base, leaving 7 bases not matched to a gene. This CDR3 region has 16 residues. Germline lookup yields CDR1 SGDLS and CDR2 YYNGEE. The DNA for the CDR3 is TGTGCCAGCAGCGTCGGACTAGAATGGCGCACAGATACGCAGTATTTT. Its protein is CASSVGLEWRTDTQYF.